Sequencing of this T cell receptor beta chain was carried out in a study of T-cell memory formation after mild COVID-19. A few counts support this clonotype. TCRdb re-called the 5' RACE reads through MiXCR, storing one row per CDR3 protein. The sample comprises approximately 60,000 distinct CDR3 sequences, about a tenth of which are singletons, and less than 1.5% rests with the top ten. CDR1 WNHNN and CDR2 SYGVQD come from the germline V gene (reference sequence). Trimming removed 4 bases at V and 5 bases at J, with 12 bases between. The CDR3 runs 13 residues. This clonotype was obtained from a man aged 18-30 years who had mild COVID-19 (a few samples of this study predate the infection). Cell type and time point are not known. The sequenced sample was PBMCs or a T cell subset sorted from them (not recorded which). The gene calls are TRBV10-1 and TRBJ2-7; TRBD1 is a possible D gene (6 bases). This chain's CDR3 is CASSGSRGHEQYF. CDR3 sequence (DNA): TGCGCCAGCAGTGGGAGCAGGGGCCACGAGCAGTACTTC.